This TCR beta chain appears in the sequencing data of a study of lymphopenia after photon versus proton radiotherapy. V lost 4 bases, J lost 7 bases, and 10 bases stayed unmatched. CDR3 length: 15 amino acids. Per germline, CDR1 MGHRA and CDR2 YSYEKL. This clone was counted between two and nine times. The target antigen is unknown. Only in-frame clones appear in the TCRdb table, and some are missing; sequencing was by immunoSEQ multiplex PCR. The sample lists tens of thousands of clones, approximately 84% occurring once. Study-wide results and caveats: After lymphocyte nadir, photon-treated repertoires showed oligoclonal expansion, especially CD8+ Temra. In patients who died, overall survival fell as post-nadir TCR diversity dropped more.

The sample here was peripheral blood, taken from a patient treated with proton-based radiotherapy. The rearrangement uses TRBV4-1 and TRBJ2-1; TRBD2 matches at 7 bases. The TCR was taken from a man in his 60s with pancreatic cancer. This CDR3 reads CASSRLGGRTNEQFF. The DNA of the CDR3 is TGCGCCAGCAGCCGCCTTGGCGGGAGAACGAATGAGCAGTTCTTC.